These 25 T cell receptor beta chains share one sample of origin, sequenced in a study of T cell changes during pregnancy in multiple sclerosis. Some clones are missing from TCRdb's copy, which holds only in-frame ones; the method was immunoSEQ multiplex PCR. The sample records under 90,000 clones, roughly 92% being singletons. The input for sequencing was peripheral blood, taken after pregnancy. Receptors originate from a female donor in good health, enrolled as a control in a pregnancy study.

This rearrangement joins TRBV6-5 to TRBJ1-1; TRBD1 agrees at 7 bases. V lost 6 bases and J lost 7; bases outside the gene matches: 11. CDR1 and CDR2 from the germline V gene are MNHEY and SVGAGI. The CDR3 extends over 14 amino acids. The CDR3 nucleotides read TGTGCCAGCAGCGGACAGGTCAGAACTAATGAAGCTTTCTTT. It encodes CASSGQVRTNEAFF.

This rearrangement joins TRBV19 to TRBJ2-1; 12 nucleotides line up with TRBD2. The CDR3 sequence is 16 residues long. V lost 3 bases to trimming and J lost 3 bases; unmatched junction nucleotides: 3. CDR1 and CDR2 from the germline V gene are LNHDA and SQIVND (reference sequence). Here the CDR3 DNA reads TGTGCCAGTAGTATCCCTAGCGGGGGGGTCTACAATGAGCAGTTCTTC. It codes for CASSIPSGGVYNEQFF.

The chain carries TRBV4-1 and TRBJ2-1, with a possible D match to TRBD1 (6 bases). The germline V and J ends were trimmed by 3 bases and 9 bases, with 18 bases remaining between them. From germline, CDR1 is MGHRA and CDR2 YSYEKL. The length of the CDR3 is 15 residues. CDR3 bases: TGCGCCAGCAGCCAGGGACACGGTGAAGGGGGTGAGCAGTTCTTC. This codes for CASSQGHGEGGEQFF.

This sequence joins TRBV19 and TRBJ2-7; tentatively, D is TRBD1 (7 bases). Between the trimmed V and J ends, which lost 5 bases and 2 bases, there was a span of 16 bases. Per germline, CDR1 LNHDA and CDR2 SQIVND (reference sequence). The CDR3 has 15 amino acids. This chain's CDR3 is CASSHTQGGTYEQYF. The CDR3 DNA reads TGTGCCAGTAGTCATACTCAGGGGGGAACCTACGAGCAGTACTTC. Combining the CDR3 with reference TRBV19 and TRBJ2-7 gives the whole variable domain DGGITQSPKYLFRKEGQNVTLSCEQNLNHDAMYWYRQDPGQGLRLIYYSQIVNDFQKGDIAEGYSVSREKKESFPLTVTSAQKNPTAFYLCASSHTQGGTYEQYFGPGTRLTVT.

V is TRBV5-5 and J is TRBJ1-5; D perhaps matches TRBD1 (5 bases). The CDR3 length is 15 residues. Germline CDR1 and CDR2: SGHKS and YYEKEE (reference sequence). The germline V and J ends were trimmed by 2 bases and 5 bases, with 14 bases remaining between them. The CDR3 DNA sequence: TGTGCCAGCAGCTTTGGGGCTATTGGGTATCAGCCCCAGCATTTT. This translates into CASSFGAIGYQPQHF. Using reference TRBV5-5 and TRBJ1-5 for the parts outside the CDR3, the full variable domain is DAGVTQSPTHLIKTRGQQVTLRCSPISGHKSVSWYQQVLGQGPQFIFQYYEKEERGRGNFPDRFSARQFPNYSSELNVNALLLGDSALYLCASSFGAIGYQPQHFGDGTRLSIL.

The chain uses TRBV19 and TRBJ1-4, with D perhaps matching TRBD1 (6 bases). Germline V gives CDR1 LNHDA, CDR2 SQIVND (reference sequence). Trimming removed 3 bases from V and 7 bases from J, with 18 bases in between. The CDR3 covers 16 residues. The CDR3 DNA reads as TGTGCCAGTAGTATCCCCGGACAGCCCAGGACTGAAAAACTGTTTTTT. Translation: CASSIPGQPRTEKLFF.

This clone was seen just once. The rearrangement joins TRBV15 to TRBJ2-7; D is perhaps TRBD1 (5 bases). The V gene lost 1 base and the J gene lost 2 bases, with 6 bases spanning the gap. CDR3 size: 13 residues. Germline CDR1 LNHNV, CDR2 YYDKDF (reference sequence). The CDR3 loop reads CATSRGQTYEQYF. The CDR3 nucleotides read TGTGCCACCAGCAGAGGACAGACCTACGAGCAGTACTTC.

The J gene is TRBJ1-3, the V gene TRBV19; D gene uncertain. The CDR3 covers 15 residues. Trimming shortened V by 3 bases and J by 0 bases, and 9 bases separated the two germline ends. Germline V gene data show CDR1 as LNHDA and CDR2 as SQIVND (reference sequence). The chain's CDR3 is CASSISTGSGNTIYF. The CDR3 nucleotides are TGTGCCAGTAGTATTTCGACGGGCTCTGGAAACACCATATATTTT.

The rearrangement links TRBV5-4 to TRBJ2-5, with 12 bases that match TRBD2. This CDR3 has 15 residues. J lost 5 bases, V lost 5 bases, and 7 bases had no gene match. CDR1 and CDR2 from the germline V gene are SGHNT and YYREEE (reference sequence). The CDR3 nucleotides read TGTGCCAGCAGACTAGCGGGGGGCTCTGGGGAGACCCAGTACTTC. It codes for CASRLAGGSGETQYF.

The V and J genes are TRBV7-3 and TRBJ2-2, with 14 nucleotides matching TRBD2. Losses at the gene ends were 3 bases for V and 4 bases for J; bases not matched to a gene: 1. Germline V CDR1 and CDR2: SGHTA, FQGTGA. The CDR3 has 16 residues. This CDR3 reads CASSLGLAGVTGELFF. Here the CDR3 DNA reads TGTGCCAGCAGCTTGGGACTAGCGGGAGTCACCGGGGAGCTGTTTTTT.

This chain connects TRBV20-1 to TRBJ1-1; D is undetermined. Germline V gene data show CDR1 as DFQATT and CDR2 as SNEGSKA (reference sequence). V lost 5 bases, J lost 3 bases, and 4 bases lay in between. This CDR3 is built from 10 residues. CDR3 region: CSAPDTEAFF. CDR3 nucleotide sequence: TGCAGTGCTCCCGACACTGAAGCTTTCTTT.

This clone was counted only a few times. This chain joins TRBV18 and TRBJ1-1; D is unresolved. The CDR3 is made up of 13 amino acids. The germline CDR1 and CDR2 sequences are KGHSH and LQKENI. Trimming removed 5 bases at V and 2 bases at J, with 9 bases between. The CDR3, as DNA: TGTGCCAGCTCAGCGATGGGCAACACTGAAGCTTTCTTT. Its translation is CASSAMGNTEAFF. The complete variable domain, with remaining parts taken from reference TRBV18 and TRBJ1-1, reads NAGVMQNPRHLVRRRGQEARLRCSPMKGHSHVYWYRQLPEEGLKFMVYLQKENIIDESGMPKERFSAEFPKEGPSILRIQQVVRGDSAAYFCASSAMGNTEAFFGQGTRLTVV.

The chain links TRBV5-1 to TRBJ1-2; possibly TRBD1 for D (5 bases). CDR1 and CDR2 (germline): SGHRS, YFSETQ. This CDR3 has 13 residues. V lost 4 bases and J 1 base, leaving 8 bases between the germline ends. CDR3 sequence: CASSTGLNYGYTF. The CDR3 bases are TGCGCCAGCAGCACGGGACTTAACTATGGCTACACCTTC.

The V call is TRBV5-1, the J call TRBJ1-6; D is perhaps TRBD1 (5 bases). With 0 bases removed from V and 7 bases from J, the gap between germline ends came to 14 bases. The germline gives CDR1 SGHRS, CDR2 YFSETQ. This CDR3 is 16 amino acids long. This CDR3 reads CASSLVPGTDNSPLHF. Here the CDR3 DNA reads TGCGCCAGCAGCTTGGTCCCCGGGACTGACAATTCACCCCTCCACTTT.

J is TRBJ2-7 and V is TRBV27, with 10 bases that match TRBD2. Germline loops: CDR1 MNHEY, CDR2 SMNVEV (reference sequence). The CDR3 runs 14 residues. With 7 bases clipped from V and 3 bases from J, the junction kept 6 bases outside the gene matches. The CDR3 protein is CASKITSGNYEQYF. CDR3 DNA sequence: TGTGCCAGCAAGATTACTAGCGGGAACTACGAGCAGTACTTC.

The chain uses TRBV7-3 and TRBJ2-3, with a weak D call TRBD2 (6 bases). The V end lost 1 base, the J end lost 3 bases, and 14 bases lay between the germline ends. The CDR3 has 16 residues. Germline V gene lookup returns CDR1 SGHTA and CDR2 FQGTGA. Written as DNA, the CDR3 is TGTGCCAGCAGCTTAAGAGCTAGACTAGGGACAGATACGCAGTATTTT. Translated, it gives CASSLRARLGTDTQYF.

The rearrangement joins TRBV5-1 to TRBJ1-1; D not resolved. Germline values: CDR1 SGHRS, CDR2 YFSETQ. This CDR3 spans 12 amino acids. V shed 5 bases and J shed 8 bases, with 13 bases lying between them. CDR3 loop: CASRPVGGEAFF. The CDR3, as DNA: TGCGCCAGCAGACCGGTAGGAGGGGAAGCTTTCTTT.

The V gene is TRBV28, the J gene TRBJ2-5, with D perhaps TRBD1 (5 bases). CDR3 length equals 14 residues. V was shortened by 2 bases and J by 5 bases, with 12 bases between the two germline ends. CDR1 MDHEN and CDR2 SYDVKM come from the germline V gene. Here the CDR3 reads CASSLIGQGETQYF. In DNA form, the CDR3 reads TGTGCCAGCAGTTTAATCGGGCAGGGTGAGACCCAGTACTTC.

As DNA, the CDR3 is TGTGCCACCAGCAGAGGCCGGACTAGCGGGCGAGAGACCCAGTACTTC. The encoded protein is CATSRGRTSGRETQYF. This rearrangement joins TRBV15 to TRBJ2-5; 11 bases are shared with TRBD2. CDR1 LNHNV and CDR2 YYDKDF come from the germline V gene (reference sequence). Unmatched junction bases numbered 5, after V lost 1 base and J lost 4 bases. The CDR3 extends over 16 amino acids.

V usage is TRBV18 and J usage is TRBJ1-2; D is undetermined. The length of the CDR3 is 14 residues. The V gene's germline CDR1 is KGHSH and CDR2 LQKENI. V gave up 0 bases and J gave up 4 bases, with 9 bases separating them. Here the CDR3 reads CASSPPAPLYGYTF. The CDR3 nucleotides are TGTGCCAGCTCACCACCGGCCCCCCTCTATGGCTACACCTTC.

V gene TRBV2 combines with J gene TRBJ1-6; 7 bases line up with TRBD1. The CDR3 has 15 amino acids. J lost 2 bases, V lost 3 bases, and 1 base had no gene match. The V gene's germline CDR1 is SNHLY and CDR2 FYNNEI. This chain's CDR3 is CASSEGQPYNSPLHF. CDR3 nucleotides: TGTGCCAGCAGTGAGGGACAGCCCTATAATTCACCCCTCCACTTT. The full variable domain, with the rest looked up from reference TRBV2 and TRBJ1-6, is EPEVTQTPSHQVTQMGQEVILRCVPISNHLYFYWYRQILGQKVEFLVSFYNNEISEKSEIFDDQFSVERPDGSNFTLKIRSTKLEDSAMYFCASSEGQPYNSPLHFGNGTRLTVT.

The V call is TRBV20-1, the J call TRBJ2-7; no clear D gene. The CDR3 is made up of 11 amino acids. Germline CDR1 is DFQATT and CDR2 is SNEGSKA (reference sequence). Deletions cut 6 bases from V and 3 bases from J, with 9 bases between. The CDR3 bases are TGCAGTGCGGCCTCAATCTACGAGCAGTACTTC. Protein sequence: CSAASIYEQYF.

This rearrangement joins TRBV6-1 to TRBJ1-4, with 8 bases identical to TRBD1. Per the germline V gene, CDR1 is MNHNS and CDR2 is SASEGT. The CDR3 sequence is 14 residues long. After removal of 3 bases from V and 11 bases from J, the junction contained 8 bases not matched to a gene. The CDR3 bases are TGTGCCAGCAGTGAGGGACAGGTGGGAGACAAACTGTTTTTT. This sequence encodes CASSEGQVGDKLFF.

This chain connects TRBV18 to TRBJ1-3; D is perhaps TRBD1 (5 bases). The ends were cut back, 3 bases at V and 2 bases at J, with 11 bases in the middle. The germline V gene has CDR1 KGHSH and CDR2 LQKENI. The CDR3 has 15 residues. CDR3 sequence reads: CASSPSGVAGNTIYF. CDR3 DNA sequence: TGTGCCAGCTCACCGTCGGGGGTAGCTGGAAACACCATATATTTT.

The V and J genes are TRBV27 and TRBJ2-7; TRBD1 aligns across 9 bases. From germline, CDR1 is MNHEY and CDR2 SMNVEV (reference sequence). The CDR3 has 17 amino acids. After removal of 3 bases from V and 7 bases from J, the junction contained 16 bases not matched to a gene. The CDR3 DNA is TGTGCCAGCAGTTTCGATCTTCTAACAGGGGGCGGAGGGGAGCAGTACTTC. It translates to CASSFDLLTGGGGEQYF.